Shown below are 10 T cell receptor beta chains from a single sample sequenced in a study of blood T cell repertoires in COVID-19. TCRdb's copy holds only in-frame clones and misses some; the assay was immunoSEQ multiplex PCR. The sample yields fewer than 450,000 clones, roughly 90% seen once. The sequenced sample was PBMCs or T cells enriched from blood (not recorded which). The origin of the receptors is a woman aged 25 to 39 who had recovered from COVID-19.

A single count supports this clone. The chain employs TRBV12-3 or TRBV12-4 and TRBJ1-4, with D tentatively TRBD1 (6 bases). The ends were cut back, 8 bases at V and 4 bases at J, with 11 bases in the middle. The CDR3 runs 13 residues. Written as DNA, the CDR3 is TGTGCCAGCGCGGACAGCAATAATGAAAAACTGTTTTTT. Translation gives CASADSNNEKLFF.

V gene TRBV27 combines with J gene TRBJ1-1; 7 nucleotides match TRBD1. The V gene end was trimmed by 5 bases and the J gene end by 0 bases; junction bases not matched to a gene: 3. The CDR3 covers 14 residues. CDR1 MNHEY and CDR2 SMNVEV come from the germline V gene (reference sequence). This chain's CDR3 is CASSRGQVNTEAFF. The CDR3 DNA reads as TGTGCCAGCAGTAGAGGACAGGTGAACACTGAAGCTTTCTTT.

The chain recombines TRBV10-3 with TRBJ2-7; 7 bases map to TRBD1. This CDR3 contains 15 residues. Germline trimming cut 0 bases from V and 6 bases from J; bases unmatched to any gene: 8. CDR1 and CDR2 from the germline V gene are ENHRY and SYGVKD. CDR3 coding DNA: TGTGCCATCAGTGAGTCGCTGAGACAGGGATTCGAGCAGTACTTC. Encoded protein: CAISESLRQGFEQYF.

V and J are TRBV18 and TRBJ1-2; 8 nucleotides line up with TRBD1. CDR3 length: 15 residues. CDR1 KGHSH and CDR2 LQKENI come from the germline V gene. The trim removed 0 bases at V and 6 bases at J, leaving 6 bases unmatched. The DNA for the CDR3 is TGTGCCAGCTCACCACCAATAGGACAGGGAAATGGCTACACCTTC. It codes for CASSPPIGQGNGYTF.

The rearrangement links TRBV3-1 (or the pseudogene TRBV3-2) to TRBJ2-7; 7 nucleotides agree with TRBD2. V lost 2 bases and J lost 6; bases outside the gene matches: 10. Germline values: CDR1 LGHDT, CDR2 YNNKEL (reference sequence). CDR3 size: 15 residues. In nucleotides, the CDR3 is TGTGCCAGCAGCCAAATGTCGGGGGGTACCTTCGAGCAGTACTTC. Translation gives CASSQMSGGTFEQYF.

The chain combines TRBV4-3 with TRBJ2-5, with 11 positions matching TRBD1. The CDR3 covers 17 residues. From germline, CDR1 is LGHNA and CDR2 YSLEER. V was clipped by 3 bases and J by 5 bases; unmatched bases: 11. CDR3 protein: CASSQTLGQGAGETQYF. The CDR3 DNA is TGCGCCAGCAGCCAGACCTTAGGACAGGGGGCGGGGGAGACCCAGTACTTC.

To note about this clone: The sample contains more than one DNA sequence encoding this CDR3. The chain has TRBV7-6 and TRBJ1-4, with D perhaps matching TRBD1 (5 bases). This CDR3 region has 15 residues. Germline V lookup: CDR1 SGHVS, CDR2 FNYEAQ. The ends were cut back, 1 base at V and 5 bases at J, with 11 bases in the middle. The CDR3 is CASSLGAGRNEKLFF. As DNA, the CDR3 is TGTGCCAGCAGCTTAGGGGCAGGGCGAAATGAAAAACTGTTTTTT.

The table lists this clone with a count of one. CDR3: CASSLGRMSSYEQYF. The DNA for the CDR3 is TGTGCCAGCAGCTTGGGCAGGATGAGCTCCTACGAGCAGTACTTC. This sequence joins TRBV5-8 and TRBJ2-7, with D unresolved. Germline V gives CDR1 SGHTS, CDR2 YDEGEE. The CDR3 totals 15 residues. Trimming took off 0 bases at V and 0 bases at J, with 10 bases between the two ends.

V and J are TRBV18 and TRBJ2-1; D might be TRBD1 (6 bases). V was cut by 2 bases and J by 4 bases, with 9 bases left in between. From germline, CDR1 is KGHSH and CDR2 LQKENI. This CDR3 contains 14 residues. The CDR3 protein is CASSPAGVYNEQFF. The CDR3 nucleotides read TGTGCCAGCTCACCAGCAGGGGTATACAATGAGCAGTTCTTC. The variable domain in full, with the rest retrieved from reference TRBV18 and TRBJ2-1, is NAGVMQNPRHLVRRRGQEARLRCSPMKGHSHVYWYRQLPEEGLKFMVYLQKENIIDESGMPKERFSAEFPKEGPSILRIQQVVRGDSAAYFCASSPAGVYNEQFFGPGTRLTVL.

The gene calls are TRBV24-1 and TRBJ1-5; D perhaps matches TRBD1 (6 bases). Germline V gives CDR1 KGHDR, CDR2 SFDVKD. The CDR3 runs 16 residues. V was cut by 4 bases and J by 3 bases, with 15 bases left in between. CDR3 residues: CATSETQGMNNQPQHF. DNA for the CDR3: TGTGCCACCAGTGAGACTCAGGGGATGAACAATCAGCCCCAGCATTTT.